What follows are 32 T cell receptor beta chains derived from one specimen sequenced in a study of T cells after yellow fever vaccination. Using its own MiXCR run on the 5' RACE reads, TCRdb lists one record per CDR3 protein. The sample holds 250,000 to 350,000 distinct CDR3 sequences, around 6.8% seen once. Sequences were derived from PBMCs, sampled approximately 47 days after the first yellow fever vaccination. These receptors all come from a man aged 18 to 30 who received the YFV17D yellow fever vaccine.

J is TRBJ1-1 and V is TRBV5-8; D remains unclear. CDR1 is SGHTS and CDR2 is YDEGEE in the germline V gene. Between the trimmed V and J ends, which lost 0 bases and 0 bases, there was a span of 6 bases. The CDR3 loop spans 14 amino acids. The CDR3 reads CASSLERVNTEAFF. As DNA, the CDR3 is TGTGCCAGCAGCTTGGAGCGGGTGAACACTGAAGCTTTCTTT.

This clonotype has just a few counts. The CDR3 coding sequence is TGTGCCAGCTCACTATCAGGGGGAGCTTTCTTT. Amino acids: CASSLSGGAFF. The chain uses TRBV18 and TRBJ1-1; TRBD1 agrees at 7 bases. CDR1 KGHSH and CDR2 LQKENI come from the germline V gene. V gave up 4 bases and J gave up 10 bases; unmatched junction bases: 3. The CDR3 spans 11 residues.

This clonotype was seen repeatedly, ten times or more. This chain joins TRBV5-1 and TRBJ2-1, with D hard to call. Trimming shortened V by 0 bases and J by 6 bases, and 10 bases separated the two germline ends. Germline CDR1 is SGHRS and CDR2 is YFSETQ. This CDR3 has 14 amino acids. CDR3 sequence: CASSLAPGPNEQFF. The CDR3 DNA reads as TGCGCCAGCAGCTTGGCCCCAGGTCCCAATGAGCAGTTCTTC.

Only a few counts were recorded for this clonotype. The chain joins TRBV4-2 to TRBJ2-1; D gene uncertain. CDR1 LGHNA and CDR2 YNFKEQ come from the germline V gene. The CDR3 is made up of 15 amino acids. Trimming removed 0 bases from V and 4 bases from J, with 10 bases in between. DNA of the CDR3: TGTGCCAGCAGCCAAGATTTGGCCCCTTACAATGAGCAGTTCTTC. This translates into CASSQDLAPYNEQFF.

This clonotype showed up just a few times. The chain is built from TRBV7-2 and TRBJ2-5; D remains ambiguous. V lost 5 bases, J lost 2 bases, and 9 bases lay in between. The germline V gene encodes CDR1 SGHTA and CDR2 FQGNSA. The CDR3 spans 13 residues. This CDR3 is CASSADGQETQYF. CDR3 coding DNA: TGTGCCAGCAGCGCGGACGGGCAAGAGACCCAGTACTTC.

The J gene is TRBJ2-7, the V gene TRBV28; TRBD1 matches at 8 bases. Germline-derived CDR1 and CDR2 are MDHEN and SYDVKM. Trimming cost V 3 bases and J 10 bases; bases outside gene matches: 14. CDR3 length: 15 residues. CDR3 bases: TGTGCCAGCAGTTTCCCTCCCCCAGGGGGCGCTTCCCAGTACTTC. Translation gives CASSFPPPGGASQYF.

This sequence joins TRBV24-1 and TRBJ1-2, with TRBD1 identical over 9 bases. CDR1 is KGHDR, CDR2 SFDVKD, per germline. The CDR3 length is 15 residues. The trim removed 3 bases at V and 8 bases at J, leaving 9 bases unmatched. The CDR3 loop reads CATSDPGQGLEGYTF. The DNA of the CDR3 is TGTGCCACCAGTGATCCGGGACAGGGTCTCGAAGGCTACACCTTC.

V gene TRBV5-1 combines with J gene TRBJ2-3; D is possibly TRBD2 (5 bases). Looked up from germline, CDR1 is SGHRS and CDR2 is YFSETQ. The V and J ends lost 4 bases and 3 bases respectively, with 15 bases between them. This CDR3 is built from 15 residues. The CDR3 loop is CASSPGNAFTDTQYF. DNA of the CDR3: TGCGCCAGCAGCCCCGGGAACGCCTTTACAGATACGCAGTATTTT. The full variable domain, its missing parts supplied by reference TRBV5-1 and TRBJ2-3, is KAGVTQTPRYLIKTRGQQVTLSCSPISGHRSVSWYQQTPGQGLQFLFEYFSETQRNKGNFPGRFSGRQFSNSRSEMNVSTLELGDSALYLCASSPGNAFTDTQYFGPGTRLTVL.

The chain recombines TRBV5-1 with TRBJ2-6; weak D call: TRBD1 (5 bases). V lost 2 bases and J lost 2, with 8 bases in between. The germline CDR1 and CDR2 sequences are SGHRS and YFSETQ. CDR3 length: 15 amino acids. CDR3 amino acids: CASSFQDTGANVLTF. The CDR3 nucleotides read TGCGCCAGCAGCTTTCAGGACACTGGGGCCAACGTCCTGACTTTC.

As regards this clonotype: Relative to the germline gene, one junction end is altered; a read error may explain this. The genes are TRBV4-3 and TRBJ2-2, with D possibly called TRBD1 or TRBD2 (5 bases each). CDR1 is LGHNA, CDR2 YSLEER, per germline. The length of the CDR3 is 14 residues. CDR3 amino acids: CASSQSRVSGEPFF. DNA of the CDR3: TGCGCCAGCAGCCAAAGCAGGGTTTCCGGGGAGCCGTTTTTT.

In this sample, this clonotype turned up a few times. The chain recombines TRBV7-3 with TRBJ2-4; 7 positions match TRBD1. The CDR3 consists of 19 residues. Germline-derived CDR1 and CDR2 are SGHTA and FQGTGA. The V gene end was trimmed by 1 base and the J gene end by 0 bases; junction bases not matched to a gene: 12. The CDR3 DNA reads as TGTGCCAGCAGCTTAAGTTATTCGACAGGGCCTTTAGCCAAAAACATTCAGTACTTC. Residues: CASSLSYSTGPLAKNIQYF.

The table lists this clonotype with many counts. V gene TRBV28 combines with J gene TRBJ2-4; D is possibly TRBD2 (5 bases). V lost 6 bases and J 1 base, leaving 7 bases between the germline ends. Germline V CDR1 and CDR2: MDHEN, SYDVKM. This CDR3 contains 13 residues. CDR3 bases: TGTGCCAGCAGGGAGGTGGCCAAAAACATTCAGTACTTC. This codes for CASREVAKNIQYF.

In its sample, this clonotype was seen many times. V usage is TRBV20-1 and J usage is TRBJ2-5; D is ambiguous. Deletions cut 1 base from V and 5 bases from J, with 14 bases between. CDR1 DFQATT and CDR2 SNEGSKA come from the germline V gene (reference sequence). CDR3 length equals 14 residues. DNA of the CDR3: TGCAGTGCTAGAGCTTCCGGACCGTGGGAGACCCAGTACTTC. Its translation: CSARASGPWETQYF.

The chain employs TRBV6-5 and TRBJ2-1; D call uncertain. Trimming removed 2 bases from V and 2 bases from J, with 4 bases in between. Germline V CDR1 and CDR2: MNHEY, SVGAGI. The CDR3 sequence is 13 residues long. The CDR3 protein is CASSYTPYNEQFF. The CDR3 DNA reads as TGTGCCAGCAGTTACACGCCCTACAATGAGCAGTTCTTC.

V gene TRBV7-2 combines with J gene TRBJ2-5; TRBD2 matches at 9 bases. Germline V CDR1 and CDR2: SGHTA, FQGNSA. Trimming at V came to 4 bases and at J to 1 base, leaving 1 base not matched to a gene. CDR3 length: 14 residues. The CDR3 DNA follows: TGTGCCAGCAGCTCGGGACTAGCCCAAGAGACCCAGTACTTC. It is translated as CASSSGLAQETQYF.

The chain couples TRBV12-3 or TRBV12-4 to TRBJ2-7, with D tentatively TRBD1 (5 bases). The V and J ends lost 6 bases and 3 bases respectively, with 15 bases between them. This CDR3 is 14 amino acids long. CDR3 coding DNA: TGTGCCAGCAGGGTAAATTCCGACAGCTACGAGCAGTACTTC. Amino acids: CASRVNSDSYEQYF.

The chain recombines TRBV20-1 with TRBJ1-2; D not resolved. Germline lookup yields CDR1 DFQATT and CDR2 SNEGSKA (reference sequence). CDR3 size: 12 residues. V lost 7 bases to trimming and J lost 5 bases, with 14 bases between them. The CDR3 is CSVEGSGYGYTF. For the CDR3, the DNA is TGCAGTGTAGAGGGTTCTGGATATGGCTACACCTTC.

This clonotype has only a few counts. The V gene is TRBV5-4, the J gene TRBJ2-2; 7 bases agree with TRBD2. Germline CDR1 is SGHNT and CDR2 is YYREEE (reference sequence). V gave up 3 bases and J gave up 8 bases; unmatched junction bases: 16. The CDR3 has 17 residues. DNA for the CDR3: TGTGCCAGCAGCTCATCCCCCCAGCGGGGTGGTGCGGGGGAGCTGTTTTTT. Its protein product is CASSSSPQRGGAGELFF. Filled out from reference TRBV5-4 and TRBJ2-2, the complete variable domain reads ETGVTQSPTHLIKTRGQQVTLRCSSQSGHNTVSWYQQALGQGPQFIFQYYREEENGRGNFPPRFSGLQFPNYSSELNVNALELDDSALYLCASSSSPQRGGAGELFFGEGSRLTVL.

The chain has TRBV2 and TRBJ2-7; 9 positions match TRBD2. The CDR3 contains 14 residues. Germline loops: CDR1 SNHLY, CDR2 FYNNEI. V was pared by 6 bases and J by 1 base, with 4 bases of the junction left unmatched. CDR3 loop: CASRKSGGSYEQYV. CDR3 in DNA: TGTGCCAGCAGGAAAAGCGGGGGGTCCTACGAGCAGTACGTC.

The CDR3 DNA is TGTGCCAGCTCACCAAGGGGACAGGGGAGCACCGGGGAGCTGTTTTTT. Its translation: CASSPRGQGSTGELFF. The rearrangement joins TRBV18 to TRBJ2-2; 10 nucleotides align to TRBD1. The length of the CDR3 is 16 residues. Germline CDR1 KGHSH, CDR2 LQKENI. The J segment lost 4 bases and the V segment lost 2 bases, leaving 4 bases of the junction unmatched.

This clonotype showed up just a few times. The chain employs TRBV6-5 and TRBJ2-5, with D maybe TRBD2 (5 bases). CDR1 and CDR2 from the germline V gene are MNHEY and SVGAGI. Trimming pared 3 bases from V and 5 bases from J, leaving 13 bases between. The CDR3 covers 14 residues. The CDR3 is CASSYFGVGETQYF. CDR3 bases: TGTGCCAGCAGTTATTTCGGGGTCGGGGAGACCCAGTACTTC.

This sequence joins TRBV19 and TRBJ2-3, with D perhaps TRBD2 (6 bases). Trimming removed 5 bases at V and 4 bases at J, with 7 bases between. Germline-derived CDR1 and CDR2 are LNHDA and SQIVND (reference sequence). This CDR3 spans 12 amino acids. CDR3 coding DNA: TGTGCCAGTAGTGGGGACTCAGATACGCAGTATTTT. Its translation is CASSGDSDTQYF.

The DNA of the CDR3 is TGCAGCGTTGTGTCACAGGGGAACGAGCAGTACGTC. Protein sequence: CSVVSQGNEQYV. V usage is TRBV29-1 and J usage is TRBJ2-7, with TRBD1 matching over 7 bases. CDR3 length: 12 amino acids. The V gene's germline CDR1 is SQVTM and CDR2 ANQGSEA. The V and J ends lost 4 bases and 5 bases, in that order; junction bases with no gene match: 5.

This clonotype was counted a few times. The chain is built from TRBV24-1 and TRBJ1-1; TRBD1 aligns across 7 bases. CDR3 length: 13 residues. The germline CDR1 and CDR2 sequences are KGHDR and SFDVKD. V shed 2 bases, J shed 6 bases, and the junction held 2 bases outside the gene matches. CDR3 region: CATSDSGGAEAFF. Written as DNA, the CDR3 is TGTGCCACCAGTGATTCAGGGGGTGCTGAAGCTTTCTTT.

The chain has TRBV20-1 and TRBJ1-1, with 7 bases identical to TRBD1. After removal of 3 bases from V and 10 bases from J, the junction contained 11 bases not matched to a gene. The CDR3 extends over 13 amino acids. Looked up from germline, CDR1 is DFQATT and CDR2 is SNEGSKA (reference sequence). CDR3 nucleotides: TGCAGTGCTAGGAGGGGGCGCGTAGTTCGAGCTTTCTTT. Residues: CSARRGRVVRAFF.

The chain employs TRBV9 and TRBJ2-5; TRBD1 matches 9 bases. The CDR3 covers 15 residues. Germline V gene lookup returns CDR1 SGDLS and CDR2 YYNGEE. The V segment lost 0 bases and the J segment 6 bases; nucleotides outside the gene matches: 6. The CDR3 coding sequence is TGTGCCAGCAGCGTAGACAGGGGGCTTATTCAGACCCAGTACTTC. This sequence encodes CASSVDRGLIQTQYF.

The V gene is TRBV25-1, the J gene TRBJ1-1, with no clear D. Trimming took 2 bases from V and 6 from J, leaving 13 bases between them. The CDR3 runs 14 residues. CDR1 is MGHDK and CDR2 is SYGVNS in the germline V gene. CDR3 loop: CASSEAGTLPEAFF. Here the CDR3 DNA reads TGTGCCAGCAGTGAAGCAGGCACCCTCCCTGAAGCTTTCTTT.

This clonotype was detected ten times or more. The chain joins TRBV6-2 or TRBV6-3 to TRBJ2-1; 9 bases align to TRBD2. The germline V gene has CDR1 MNHEY and CDR2 SVGEGT. The V gene end was trimmed by 0 bases and the J gene end by 6 bases; junction bases not matched to a gene: 6. The CDR3 length is 16 residues. The CDR3: CASSYSSSTSGNEQFF. The CDR3 nucleotides are TGTGCCAGCAGTTACTCGTCCTCGACTAGCGGCAATGAGCAGTTCTTC.

The gene calls are TRBV6-2 or TRBV6-3 and TRBJ1-1; D is possibly TRBD1 (6 bases). Trimming removed 5 bases from V and 1 base from J, with 14 bases in between. The CDR3 consists of 15 residues. CDR1 and CDR2 from the germline V gene are MNHEY and SVGEGT. As DNA, the CDR3 is TGTGCCAGCAGTCCGTACGTGACAGGGAACACTGAAGCTTTCTTT. This encodes CASSPYVTGNTEAFF.

This clonotype was found many times. The genes are TRBV20-1 and TRBJ2-1; D may be TRBD2 (5 bases). The germline CDR1 and CDR2 sequences are DFQATT and SNEGSKA (reference sequence). V lost 5 bases, J lost 2 bases, and 16 bases lay in between. This CDR3 region has 15 residues. The CDR3 region is CSARPSHGAYNEQFF. CDR3 DNA sequence: TGCAGTGCTCGACCCTCTCACGGGGCCTACAATGAGCAGTTCTTC.

The chain is built from TRBV2 and TRBJ2-7; 10 nucleotides match TRBD1. Germline V gives CDR1 SNHLY, CDR2 FYNNEI. Trimming cost V 7 bases and J 6 bases; bases outside gene matches: 6. The CDR3 consists of 13 residues. As DNA, the CDR3 is TGTGCCAGCACCGGGACAGGGGAACGCGAGCAGTACGTC. Amino acid sequence: CASTGTGEREQYV.

This clonotype was seen only a few times. J is TRBJ2-5 and V is TRBV7-9, with D perhaps TRBD1 or TRBD2 (5 bases each). The CDR3 spans 16 residues. Trimming left V 1 base short and J 2 bases short, with 14 bases between. Per germline, CDR1 SEHNR and CDR2 FQNEAQ (reference sequence). The CDR3 reads CASSLGDRLGQETQYF. The CDR3, as DNA: TGTGCCAGCAGCTTAGGGGACCGCCTTGGTCAAGAGACCCAGTACTTC.